This T cell receptor (beta chain) was sequenced during a study of response to subunit inactivated influenza vaccine. CDR3 length equals 15 residues. Germline CDR1 reads LGHNA; CDR2 reads YNFKEQ. V was trimmed by 0 bases and J by 3 bases, leaving 12 bases between them. This clonotype has ten or more counts. What it recognizes is unknown. Findings and caveats of the study: It was the authors' suggestion that each seasonal influenza vaccination recruits few new T cells.

TCRdb reprocessed the RT-PCR reads with MiXCR, giving one entry per CDR3 protein. The data show 500,000 or so distinct CDR3 sequences, approximately 9.9% seen once. The starting material was PBMCs from blood, obtained roughly 46 days after vaccination. This TCR came from a man aged 45 to 65 who received an inactivated influenza vaccine. The rearrangement joins TRBV4-2 to TRBJ2-7; D unresolved. CDR3 sequence: CASSQDYSWHYEQYF. CDR3 DNA: TGTGCCAGCAGCCAAGACTACTCTTGGCACTACGAGCAGTACTTC.